The rows below give T cell receptor beta chains drawn from one sample of a study of blood T cell repertoires in COVID-19. Here immunoSEQ multiplex PCR was the method, and the copy in TCRdb shows in-frame clones only, minus some. This sample has 150,000 to 200,000 clones, with around 81% found just once. The sequenced material came from peripheral blood. The origin of the receptors is a man between 60 and 70 years old with COVID-19, enrolled during active disease. Both conserved end residues are part of each CDR3. A D gene is named only where the DNA matches it firmly. Rows may omit the clone size; those that give it use once, few, many or a size class.

D	size	V	J	DNA	CDR3
.	.	TRBV24-1	TRBJ2-3	TGTGCCACCAGAAGACAGGACACCAGCACAGATACGCAGTATTTT	CATRRQDTSTDTQYF
TRBD1	.	TRBV4-1	TRBJ1-4	TGCGCCAGCAGCCCAGGGGGGACAGGGGATAATGAAAAACTGTTTTTT	CASSPGGTGDNEKLFF
.	.	TRBV28	TRBJ2-1	TGTGCCAGCAGTTTTAATCCCGAGGAGGGTGTCAATGAGCAGTTCTTC	CASSFNPEEGVNEQFF
TRBD1	few	TRBV5-8	TRBJ2-7	TGTGCCAGCAGCTTGGGGCAGGGGGTGATCCACGAGCAGTACTTC	CASSLGQGVIHEQYF
TRBD1	.	TRBV28	TRBJ1-3	TGTGCCAGCAGTCAGGACAGGGGGACTGGAAACACCATATATTTT	CASSQDRGTGNTIYF
TRBD1	.	TRBV30	TRBJ1-5	TGTGCCTGGAGTGTACTGACAGGGGTGGGTCAGCCCCAGCATTTT	CAWSVLTGVGQPQHF
.	.	TRBV28	TRBJ1-5	TGTGCCAGCATCCGAGCGGGCGATCAGCCCCAGCATTTT	CASIRAGDQPQHF
.	.	TRBV2	TRBJ1-1	TGTGCCAGCAATGGGGCAATGAACACTGAAGCTTTCTTT	CASNGAMNTEAFF
TRBD1	.	TRBV7-2	TRBJ1-5	TGTGCCAGCAGCTCCGGACAGGTTAATCAGCCCCAGCATTTT	CASSSGQVNQPQHF
.	.	TRBV3-1/TRBV3-2	TRBJ2-5	TGTGCCAGCAGCCGCGATTCTTTGGGGCGGGGACAAGAGACCCAGTACTTC	CASSRDSLGRGQETQYF
.	few	TRBV21-1	TRBJ2-3	TGTGCCAGCAGCATCCGACAGGGGGATAGCACAGATACGCAGTATTTT	CASSIRQGDSTDTQYF
.	once	TRBV7-8	TRBJ1-1	TGTGCCAGCAGCTCGGACAGGAACACTGAAGCTTTCTTT	CASSSDRNTEAFF
TRBD1	.	TRBV12-3/TRBV12-4	TRBJ1-1	TGTGCCAGCAGCCGGGACAGGGCCACTGAAGCTTTCTTT	CASSRDRATEAFF
.	.	TRBV5-4	TRBJ1-1	TGTGCCAGCAGCACCCCAGGGGAAATGAACACTGAAGCTTTCTTT	CASSTPGEMNTEAFF
.	many	TRBV6-1	TRBJ1-5	TGTGCCAGCAGTGACAGGGGTGCCCAGCCCCAGCATTTT	CASSDRGAQPQHF
.	.	TRBV12-5	TRBJ1-1	TGTGCTAGTGCCCCCCCAGGCCCACGGACTGAAGCTTTCTTT	CASAPPGPRTEAFF
.	.	TRBV30	TRBJ1-2	TGTGCCTGGGCCCGGACAGAGAACTATGGCTACACCTTC	CAWARTENYGYTF
TRBD2	once	TRBV5-1	TRBJ2-7	TGCGCCAGCAGCTTGACTAGCGCTAGAAACGAGCAGTACTTC	CASSLTSARNEQYF
TRBD1	few	TRBV7-6	TRBJ1-4	TGTGCCAGCAGCTTAGCGGGACAGGGATCTGAAAAACTGTTTTTT	CASSLAGQGSEKLFF
TRBD2	.	TRBV5-1	TRBJ2-3	TGCGCCAGCAGCGGAGGACTAGCGGGAGAAGGCACAGATACGCAGTATTTT	CASSGGLAGEGTDTQYF
.	.	TRBV5-8	TRBJ2-5	TGTGCCAGCAGCTCCGGGTACAGGCCCAATTACCGGGAGACCCAGTACTTC	CASSSGYRPNYRETQYF
.	.	TRBV7-9	TRBJ2-2	TGTGCCAGCAGCTTTCCGCGAGGTGCCGGGGAGCTGTTTTTT	CASSFPRGAGELFF
TRBD1	.	TRBV19	TRBJ1-5	TGTGCCAGTAGTAACAGCAGGAGCAGGGGGCAGCCCCAGCATTTT	CASSNSRSRGQPQHF
.	.	TRBV3-1/TRBV3-2	TRBJ2-3	TGTGCCAGCAGCCAAGAACCTAGTAGCACAGATACGCAGTATTTT	CASSQEPSSTDTQYF
.	few	TRBV7-2	TRBJ1-5	TGTGCCAGCAGCTTAGGACAGCGCAATCAGCCCCAGCATTTT	CASSLGQRNQPQHF
.	.	TRBV5-4	TRBJ1-6	TGTGCCAGCAGCTTGGACAGCCAGAATAATTCACCCCTCCACTTT	CASSLDSQNNSPLHF
TRBD1	.	TRBV27	TRBJ1-2	TGTGCCAGCAGTTACGTTCTGGGACAGGGTGTCGATGGCTACACCTTC	CASSYVLGQGVDGYTF
TRBD2	.	TRBV5-8	TRBJ2-5	TGTGCCAGCAGCCATACGGGGGGATCTAGCGGAGAGACCCAGTACTTC	CASSHTGGSSGETQYF
.	.	TRBV18	TRBJ1-3	TGTGCCAGCTCACGGGACATTCGCTCTGGAAACACCATATATTTT	CASSRDIRSGNTIYF
TRBD1	.	TRBV19	TRBJ2-7	TGTGCCAGTAGTCTACTACAGGGGTACTCCTACGAGCAGTACTTC	CASSLLQGYSYEQYF
TRBD1	.	TRBV10-1	TRBJ2-4	TGCGCCAGCAGAGTCAAACCCGGGACAGTGGGAGCCAAAAACATTCAGTACTTC	CASRVKPGTVGAKNIQYF
.	.	TRBV6-5	TRBJ1-6	TGTGCCAGCAGTTACGAGCGACTTAATTCACCCCTCCACTTT	CASSYERLNSPLHF
.	.	TRBV2	TRBJ1-1	TGTGCCAGCAGTCCCCAGAAGAACACTGAAGCTTTCTTT	CASSPQKNTEAFF
.	.	TRBV7-9	TRBJ1-1	TGTGCCAGCAGCTTAGTGACAGAGAACACTGAAGCTTTCTTT	CASSLVTENTEAFF
TRBD1	.	TRBV6-6	TRBJ1-3	TGTGCCAGCAGTTCGACAGGGTCTGGAAACACCATATATTTT	CASSSTGSGNTIYF
TRBD2	.	TRBV30	TRBJ2-1	TGTGCCTGGAGTGGGGGTGACCAGCGGGGGCACAGGCTGGGTGAGCAGTTCTTC	CAWSGGDQRGHRLGEQFF
TRBD1	.	TRBV10-3	TRBJ1-1	TGTGCCATCAGTGAGTCAGGGACAGGGGGCACCACTGAAGCTTTCTTT	CAISESGTGGTTEAFF
.	.	TRBV19	TRBJ2-7	TGTGCCAGTAGTACCGGGACATTGGGCTCCTACGAGCAGTACTTC	CASSTGTLGSYEQYF
.	.	TRBV9	TRBJ1-1	TGTGCCAGCAGCTTAAACCTAGTGAACACTGAAGCTTTCTTT	CASSLNLVNTEAFF
.	.	TRBV6-5	TRBJ1-2	TGTGCCAGCAGTTACTCGAATCACAGGGTCCTTGATGGCTACACCTTC	CASSYSNHRVLDGYTF
TRBD1	few	TRBV30	TRBJ1-3	TGTGCCTGGAGTAATAACAGGGGAAGGTCAGGAAACACCATATATTTT	CAWSNNRGRSGNTIYF
.	.	TRBV28	TRBJ1-2	TGTGCCAGCACAAGGACAGCTGGCTACACCTTC	CASTRTAGYTF
.	.	TRBV4-3	TRBJ1-2	TGCGCCAGCAGCCAAGGGGGGGGTCGGGGCTATGGCTACACCTTC	CASSQGGGRGYGYTF
TRBD1	.	TRBV4-3	TRBJ1-2	TGCGCCAGCAGCCAAGAAAAGGGGGCGTATGATGGCTACACCTTC	CASSQEKGAYDGYTF
.	.	TRBV3-1/TRBV3-2	TRBJ2-7	TGTGCCAGCAGCCAAAATCGGGGGAGAGACGAGCAGTACTTC	CASSQNRGRDEQYF
TRBD1	.	TRBV5-8	TRBJ2-2	TGTGCCAGCAGCCGTGGATTTGGACAGGGGGCCCACACCGGGGAGCTGTTTTTT	CASSRGFGQGAHTGELFF
TRBD2	.	TRBV5-1	TRBJ2-1	TGCGCCAGCAGCGCCCCTCCGGGACTAGCGGGAGTGACCTACAATGAGCAGTTCTTC	CASSAPPGLAGVTYNEQFF
TRBD1	.	TRBV5-6	TRBJ2-5	TGTGCCAGCAGTTCGATCCAGACAGGGCGGCCCCAAGAGACCCAGTACTTC	CASSSIQTGRPQETQYF
.	once	TRBV7-2	TRBJ1-4	TGTGCCAGCAGCCCAGGGTTCTTGGACAGAAATGAAAAACTGTTTTTT	CASSPGFLDRNEKLFF
TRBD1	.	TRBV28	TRBJ2-7	TGTGCCAGCAGTCTCCTCGGGGGACAGGGTCGCGAGCAGTACTTC	CASSLLGGQGREQYF
.	.	TRBV5-1	TRBJ1-1	TGCGCCAGCAGCCACTCCCCCGGGGGGACTGAAGCTTTCTTT	CASSHSPGGTEAFF
.	.	TRBV19	TRBJ2-7	TGTGCCAGTAGTCGGGGGAATAGGTACGAGCAGTACTTC	CASSRGNRYEQYF
TRBD1	.	TRBV14	TRBJ1-2	TGTGCCAGCAGCCGAACCGGGACAGGGGGATTCTCCGGGTCTGGCTACACCTTC	CASSRTGTGGFSGSGYTF
.	few	TRBV2	TRBJ1-1	TGTGCCAGCAGTCAGGATTTGAACACTGAAGCTTTCTTT	CASSQDLNTEAFF
.	.	TRBV25-1	TRBJ1-3	TGTGCCAGCAGTCTGGGGGGGGCTGTTGGAAACACCATATATTTT	CASSLGGAVGNTIYF
TRBD2	.	TRBV7-8	TRBJ2-7	TGTGCCAGCAGCTTCGGGGCGGGAGGTTCCTACGAGCAGTACTTC	CASSFGAGGSYEQYF
TRBD1	.	TRBV5-1	TRBJ2-5	TGCGCCAGCAGCTTACAGGGGCAACAAGAGACCCAGTACTTC	CASSLQGQQETQYF
TRBD2	.	TRBV4-1	TRBJ2-2	TGCGCCAGCAGCCAATATAGCGGGGACACCGGGGAGCTGTTTTTT	CASSQYSGDTGELFF